A single sample gave rise to the 32 T cell receptor beta chains below, sequenced in a study of cytomegalovirus exposure and HLA in healthy donors. Profiling relied on immunoSEQ multiplex PCR, and the TCRdb table lists in-frame clones only, not all of them. The sample shows under 200,000 clones, approximately 89% of them seen only once. The specimen was PBMCs. These receptors were taken from a man aged 18 to 30 in good health and CMV-seropositive.

V is TRBV6-1 and J is TRBJ1-5; 9 bases are a match to TRBD1. The CDR3 is 15 amino acids. Germline values: CDR1 MNHNS, CDR2 SASEGT. Trimming at V came to 6 bases and at J to 1 base, leaving 4 bases not matched to a gene. The DNA of the CDR3 is TGTGCCAGCAGGGGGGACAGGGCGAGCAATCAGCCCCAGCATTTT. The encoded protein is CASRGDRASNQPQHF.

The rearrangement uses TRBV2 and TRBJ2-3; D unclear. Germline V gene sequence: CDR1 SNHLY, CDR2 FYNNEI. Trimming left V 6 bases short and J 0 bases short, with 10 bases between. CDR3 length: 14 amino acids. The CDR3 spells CASSLERSTDTQYF. CDR3 DNA sequence: TGTGCCAGCAGCCTGGAGCGAAGCACAGATACGCAGTATTTT.

This chain connects TRBV9 to TRBJ2-2; D possibly corresponds to TRBD1 (7 bases). Germline-derived CDR1 and CDR2 are SGDLS and YYNGEE. V was cut by 7 bases and J by 7 bases, with 23 bases left in between. CDR3 size: 16 residues. The CDR3 region is CASRGGGALGGGELFF. In nucleotides, the CDR3 is TGTGCCAGCCGAGGGGGCGGGGCCCTTGGAGGCGGGGAGCTGTTTTTT.

This chain connects TRBV6-5 to TRBJ1-2, with 9 bases that match TRBD1. V gave up 6 bases and J gave up 1 base; unmatched junction bases: 6. The germline V gene has CDR1 MNHEY and CDR2 SVGAGI. The CDR3 covers 15 residues. The chain's CDR3 is CASSRRQGVNYGYTF. CDR3 DNA sequence: TGTGCCAGCAGCCGTCGACAGGGGGTTAACTATGGCTACACCTTC.

The table lists this clone with a count of one. The chain links TRBV7-9 to TRBJ1-5; a weak D match, TRBD1 (5 bases). The CDR3 consists of 15 residues. V gave up 1 base and J gave up 5 bases, with 12 bases separating them. In germline, CDR1 is SEHNR, CDR2 FQNEAQ (reference sequence). This chain's CDR3 is CASSLEVGGDQPQHF. The CDR3 region has the DNA TGTGCCAGCAGCTTAGAAGTGGGAGGGGATCAGCCCCAGCATTTT.

CDR3: CASLPGTSLYNEQFF. The DNA for the CDR3 is TGCGCCAGCCTGCCCGGGACATCCTTATACAATGAGCAGTTCTTC. The chain combines TRBV10-2 with TRBJ2-1, with a possible D match to TRBD1 (6 bases). This CDR3 region has 15 residues. Trimming stripped 8 bases from V and 4 bases from J, with 18 bases between. Per the germline V gene, CDR1 is WSHSY and CDR2 is SAAADI.

This clone was counted once. The genes are TRBV5-1 and TRBJ1-2; tentative D call: TRBD1 (5 bases). The germline gives CDR1 SGHRS, CDR2 YFSETQ. CDR3 length: 14 amino acids. Trimming shortened V by 3 bases and J by 7 bases, and 16 bases separated the two germline ends. The chain's CDR3 is CASSWGGAQGGYTF. DNA of the CDR3: TGCGCCAGCAGCTGGGGCGGGGCCCAGGGTGGCTACACCTTC.

The rearrangement uses TRBV5-4 and TRBJ2-3, with 7 positions matching TRBD1. The J segment lost 8 bases and the V segment lost 4 bases, leaving 10 bases of the junction unmatched. The V gene's germline CDR1 is SGHNT and CDR2 YYREEE (reference sequence). The CDR3 loop spans 14 amino acids. For the CDR3, the DNA is TGTGCCAGCAGCCCTGGACAGGCCCCTGGTACGCAGTATTTT. Translating it yields CASSPGQAPGTQYF.

This clone showed up just a few times. The V and J genes are TRBV4-1 and TRBJ2-7, with D possibly being TRBD1 (6 bases). The CDR3 is 15 amino acids. Looked up from germline, CDR1 is MGHRA and CDR2 is YSYEKL. The ends were cut back, 1 base at V and 7 bases at J, with 17 bases in the middle. The CDR3 sequence: CASSQVWGRRGEQYF. The CDR3 DNA sequence: TGCGCCAGCAGCCAAGTATGGGGTAGAAGGGGGGAGCAGTACTTC.

The V call is TRBV13, the J call TRBJ2-3; 14 bases agree with TRBD2. In germline, CDR1 is PRHDT, CDR2 FYEKMQ (reference sequence). The V segment lost 5 bases and the J segment 1 base; nucleotides outside the gene matches: 14. The CDR3 has 20 residues. As DNA, the CDR3 is TGTGCCAGCAGCGCCCCGGGACTAGCGGGAGTAGGTGTAGGCACAGATACGCAGTATTTT. Protein product: CASSAPGLAGVGVGTDTQYF.

CDR3 in DNA: TGTGCCAGCGGGACAGCGAACACCGGGGAGCTGTTTTTT. Translating it yields CASGTANTGELFF. The rearrangement links TRBV19 to TRBJ2-2; 7 positions agree with TRBD1. CDR1 is LNHDA, CDR2 SQIVND, per germline (reference sequence). This CDR3 spans 13 amino acids. V gave up 9 bases and J gave up 0 bases; unmatched junction bases: 1.

Here the CDR3 reads CASSLGLAGRTDTQYF. The CDR3 DNA reads TGCGCCAGCAGCTTGGGACTAGCGGGACGGACAGATACGCAGTATTTT. The chain links TRBV5-1 to TRBJ2-3; 11 bases line up with TRBD2. V was clipped by 0 bases and J by 3 bases; unmatched bases: 3. Looked up from germline, CDR1 is SGHRS and CDR2 is YFSETQ. The CDR3 contains 16 residues.

This chain connects TRBV4-1 to TRBJ2-3, with 7 bases fitting TRBD2. Germline V CDR1 and CDR2: MGHRA, YSYEKL. The CDR3 runs to 14 residues. V was pared by 6 bases and J by 2 bases, with 5 bases of the junction left unmatched. The CDR3 bases are TGCGCCAGCAGTCGGGACTACTTCACAGATACGCAGTATTTT. The encoded protein is CASSRDYFTDTQYF.

The chain carries TRBV6-5 and TRBJ2-1; 7 bases are a match to TRBD2. The CDR3 totals 15 residues. V shed 1 base and J 5 bases; nucleotides not matched to a gene: 5. Germline V gene lookup returns CDR1 MNHEY and CDR2 SVGAGI. The DNA for the CDR3 is TGTGCCAGCAGTTACTGGACTAGTGGGGACAATGAGCAGTTCTTC. Translating it yields CASSYWTSGDNEQFF.

The rearrangement links TRBV6-1 to TRBJ2-7, with a tentative D call TRBD1 (8 bases). Germline values: CDR1 MNHNS, CDR2 SASEGT. Deletions cut 2 bases from V and 0 bases from J, with 17 bases between. The CDR3 length is 17 residues. The CDR3 protein is CASSERGDRFPSYEQYF. The CDR3, as DNA: TGTGCCAGCAGTGAACGGGGGGACAGGTTTCCCTCCTACGAGCAGTACTTC.

This clone showed up just once. The genes are TRBV7-6 and TRBJ2-2; 8 positions agree with TRBD2. CDR3 length: 15 amino acids. V shed 3 bases, J shed 2 bases, and the junction held 2 bases outside the gene matches. Germline V gene sequence: CDR1 SGHVS, CDR2 FNYEAQ. The CDR3 DNA is TGTGCCAGCAGCTTTAGCGGGATTAACACCGGGGAGCTGTTTTTT. Encoded protein: CASSFSGINTGELFF.

V gene TRBV7-9 combines with J gene TRBJ2-7, with D possibly matching TRBD1 (6 bases). The CDR3 is 15 residues long. Germline CDR1 SEHNR, CDR2 FQNEAQ (reference sequence). Trimming cost V 3 bases and J 5 bases, with 17 bases left between them. CDR3 nucleotide sequence: TGTGCCAGCAGCTTTGGACAGTCGATTAGGAACGAGCAGTACTTC. It is translated as CASSFGQSIRNEQYF.

The V gene is TRBV4-1, the J gene TRBJ2-3; 11 nucleotides align to TRBD2. In germline, CDR1 is MGHRA, CDR2 YSYEKL. The CDR3 has 16 amino acids. V was pared by 1 base and J by 6 bases, with 6 bases of the junction left unmatched. CDR3 in DNA: TGCGCCAGCAGCCAAGGTTTAGCGGGAGGGTCGGATACGCAGTATTTT. Amino acid sequence: CASSQGLAGGSDTQYF.

This clone is a singleton in its sample. The chain recombines TRBV12-1 with TRBJ2-3; TRBD2 was called by the table and not checked on the DNA. TRBV12-1 is flagged as a pseudogene. This CDR3 region has 16 residues. The CDR3 DNA follows: TGTGCCAGCAGCATTAGCGGGAGAAGTAGCACAGATACGCAGTATTTT. Protein product: CASSISGRSSTDTQYF.

This rearrangement joins TRBV4-1 to TRBJ2-3, with D perhaps matching TRBD2 (7 bases). Germline values: CDR1 MGHRA, CDR2 YSYEKL. Trimming cost V 8 bases and J 4 bases, with 19 bases left between them. The CDR3 loop spans 15 amino acids. The CDR3 region has the DNA TGCGCCAGCTCTAGGGGGGCGGGAGCGGCAGATACGCAGTATTTT. This codes for CASSRGAGAADTQYF.

The rearrangement uses TRBV12-2 and TRBJ2-1; the tabulated D call, TRBD2, remains unverified against the DNA. TRBV12-2 is a recognized pseudogene. This CDR3 has 22 residues. This CDR3 reads CASRLHCGHSSGRALPGNEQFF. The CDR3 DNA reads TGTGCAAGTCGCTTACATTGCGGTCATTCAAGCGGGAGGGCCCTTCCGGGCAATGAGCAGTTCTTC.

J is TRBJ2-2 and V is TRBV21-1; no check of the table's D call, TRBD1, against the DNA was made. TRBV21-1 constitutes a pseudogene. The CDR3 length is 16 residues. DNA of the CDR3: TGTGCCAGCAGCAACGGGCCTTCAGGGCAGGGCGGGGAGCTGTTTTTT. Translated: CASSNGPSGQGGELFF.

J is TRBJ2-7 and V is TRBV19, with a possible D match to TRBD2 (6 bases). This CDR3 is built from 15 residues. Trimming stripped 7 bases from V and 2 bases from J, with 18 bases between. Germline values: CDR1 LNHDA, CDR2 SQIVND (reference sequence). The CDR3 DNA follows: TGTGCCAGTATAAATACGGGAGAAGGCGCCTACGAGCAGTACTTC. Its protein product is CASINTGEGAYEQYF.

This clone was counted between two and nine times. The rearrangement links TRBV9 to TRBJ1-5; a possible D gene is TRBD1 (6 bases). The CDR3 covers 15 residues. V lost 3 bases to trimming and J lost 7 bases, with 17 bases between them. The germline V gene encodes CDR1 SGDLS and CDR2 YYNGEE. CDR3 sequence: CASSAGRGYLQPQHF. DNA of the CDR3: TGTGCCAGCAGCGCGGGGAGGGGGTATCTGCAGCCCCAGCATTTT.

This chain links TRBV28 with TRBJ1-2, with 7 bases matching TRBD1. This CDR3 is built from 13 residues. The trim removed 2 bases at V and 8 bases at J, leaving 5 bases unmatched. In germline, CDR1 is MDHEN, CDR2 SYDVKM. CDR3 sequence (DNA): TGTGCCAGCAGTTTAAAGGGGGCGCAGGGCTACACCTTC. This encodes CASSLKGAQGYTF.

This clone was picked up one time. This chain connects TRBV7-9 to TRBJ1-1; D perhaps matches TRBD1 (6 bases). Trimming removed 6 bases at V and 4 bases at J, with 18 bases between. The CDR3 loop spans 15 amino acids. Germline lookup yields CDR1 SEHNR and CDR2 FQNEAQ (reference sequence). The CDR3 DNA sequence: TGTGCCAGCAGTTATGGGGGGGGGCGCATCACTGAAGCTTTCTTT. Encoded protein: CASSYGGGRITEAFF. Together with reference TRBV7-9 and TRBJ1-1, the CDR3 gives the full variable domain: DTGVSQNPRHKITKRGQNVTFRCDPISEHNRLYWYRQTLGQGPEFLTYFQNEAQLEKSRLLSDRFSAERPKGSFSTLEIQRTEQGDSAMYLCASSYGGGRITEAFFGQGTRLTVV.

The rearrangement uses TRBV7-9 and TRBJ2-7; 9 nucleotides match TRBD1. Trimming at V came to 5 bases and at J to 5 bases, leaving 10 bases not matched to a gene. This CDR3 spans 15 amino acids. Germline values: CDR1 SEHNR, CDR2 FQNEAQ (reference sequence). The CDR3 bases are TGTGCCAGCAGCGTCTCACCGGGACAGGGCCACGAGCAGTACTTC. Translating it yields CASSVSPGQGHEQYF.

CDR3 bases: TGTGCCTGGAGTAGTTTTGACAGCCTAGGGTATCAGCCCCAGCATTTT. Its protein product is CAWSSFDSLGYQPQHF. This sequence joins TRBV30 and TRBJ1-5, with D tentatively TRBD1 (5 bases). This CDR3 comprises 16 residues. The germline V and J ends were trimmed by 2 bases and 5 bases, with 19 bases remaining between them. CDR1 is GTSNPN and CDR2 is SVGIG in the germline V gene (reference sequence).

This clone has a single count. This rearrangement joins TRBV29-1 to TRBJ2-1; 10 nucleotides match TRBD2. Germline CDR1 reads SQVTM; CDR2 reads ANQGSEA. The length of the CDR3 is 15 residues. V shed 5 bases and J 6 bases; nucleotides not matched to a gene: 10. CDR3 residues: CSVSLLAGAVNEQFF. CDR3 DNA: TGCAGCGTTTCCCTTCTAGCGGGAGCCGTCAATGAGCAGTTCTTC.

The genes are TRBV9 and TRBJ2-2; maybe TRBD1 (5 bases). The V gene lost 3 bases and the J gene lost 4 bases, with 10 bases spanning the gap. The CDR3 totals 14 residues. Germline values: CDR1 SGDLS, CDR2 YYNGEE. CDR3 in amino acids: CASSARQLTGELFF. DNA of the CDR3: TGTGCCAGCAGCGCTCGACAGCTCACCGGGGAGCTGTTTTTT.

The gene calls are TRBV19 and TRBJ2-7; tentatively, D is TRBD2 (5 bases). CDR1 LNHDA and CDR2 SQIVND come from the germline V gene (reference sequence). Trimming stripped 0 bases from V and 12 bases from J, with 15 bases between. The CDR3 runs to 13 residues. This CDR3 reads CASSIDRESGRYF. For the CDR3, the DNA is TGTGCCAGTAGTATAGATCGGGAAAGCGGACGGTACTTC.

The genes are TRBV5-4 and TRBJ2-7, with 9 bases lining up with TRBD2. Unmatched junction bases numbered 10, after V lost 4 bases and J lost 2 bases. Germline CDR1 and CDR2: SGHNT and YYREEE (reference sequence). This CDR3 has 16 residues. The CDR3 loop reads CASSGGSGRGPYEQYF. In DNA form, the CDR3 reads TGTGCCAGCAGCGGGGGTAGCGGGAGAGGCCCCTACGAGCAGTACTTC.